A selection of T cell receptor beta chains follows, all from one sample in a study of blood T cells in healthy people across ages. Each CDR3 protein gets one entry after TCRdb re-called the 5' RACE reads with MiXCR. This table has 600,000 or so distinct CDR3 sequences, over 20% appearing once. The specimen sequenced was blood. The receptor set was obtained from a man in his 70s in good health. Each CDR3 is given with its conserved first and last residue. The D gene is left open where the match is weak. Size values are once, few and many counts, or a class for expanded clones, and some rows have none.

clone_size: NA
d_call: NA
j_call: TRBJ1-2
v_call: TRBV20-1
cdr3_nt: TGCAGTTTAAAGTCGGCTCACTATGGCTACACCTTC
cdr3_aa: CSLKSAHYGYTF

clone_size: few
d_call: NA
j_call: TRBJ1-3
v_call: TRBV5-1
cdr3_nt: TGCGCCAGCAGCCCGGACACGAGCTCTGGAAACACCATATATTTT
cdr3_aa: CASSPDTSSGNTIYF

clone_size: once
d_call: TRBD2
j_call: TRBJ2-3
v_call: TRBV20-1
cdr3_nt: TGCAGTGCTAGGGTGTCGCTAGCGGGACCCACAGATACGCAGTATTTT
cdr3_aa: CSARVSLAGPTDTQYF

clone_size: few
d_call: NA
j_call: TRBJ2-5
v_call: TRBV4-3
cdr3_nt: TGCGCCAGCAGCCAGGATGTCGGTTCGGCAGGGCCTAAGCAGTACTTC
cdr3_aa: CASSQDVGSAGPKQYF

clone_size: few
d_call: NA
j_call: TRBJ2-6
v_call: TRBV27
cdr3_nt: TGTGCCAGCAGTTTAAAGGGGGCCAACGTCCTGACTTTC
cdr3_aa: CASSLKGANVLTF

clone_size: NA
d_call: TRBD2
j_call: TRBJ2-5
v_call: TRBV3-1
cdr3_nt: TGTGCCAGCAGCCAGAGCGGGGAGGCCCGCCGGGCCCAGTACTTC
cdr3_aa: CASSQSGEARRAQYF

clone_size: few
d_call: NA
j_call: TRBJ2-7
v_call: TRBV20-1
cdr3_nt: TGCAGTGCTAGGAAACGGGAGACGTCTTCCGAGCAGTACTTC
cdr3_aa: CSARKRETSSEQYF

clone_size: few
d_call: NA
j_call: TRBJ1-6
v_call: TRBV20-1
cdr3_nt: TGCAGTGCTAGGGGCGGACGGGATAATTCACCCCTCCACTTT
cdr3_aa: CSARGGRDNSPLHF

clone_size: many
d_call: NA
j_call: TRBJ2-1
v_call: TRBV7-2
cdr3_nt: TGTGCCAGCAGCTTAGATGTGGGAGAGCAGTTCTTC
cdr3_aa: CASSLDVGEQFF

clone_size: NA
d_call: TRBD1
j_call: TRBJ1-5
v_call: TRBV28
cdr3_nt: TGTGCCAGCAGTTTCAGCATCTTGGACAGGGGGCCTCAGCCCCAGCATTTT
cdr3_aa: CASSFSILDRGPQPQHF

clone_size: few
d_call: TRBD2
j_call: TRBJ2-3
v_call: TRBV5-6
cdr3_nt: TGTGCCAGCAGCTTGGGACTAGCGGGGGCCCCGGATACGCAGTATTTT
cdr3_aa: CASSLGLAGAPDTQYF

clone_size: NA
d_call: NA
j_call: TRBJ2-5
v_call: TRBV27
cdr3_nt: TGTGCCAGCAGACCCGACAGGTACCAAGAGACCCAGTACTTC
cdr3_aa: CASRPDRYQETQYF

clone_size: NA
d_call: NA
j_call: TRBJ1-1
v_call: TRBV5-1
cdr3_nt: TGCGCCAGCAGGCCCGGTCAGAAGTCCATTGAAGCTTTCTTT
cdr3_aa: CASRPGQKSIEAFF

clone_size: NA
d_call: NA
j_call: TRBJ2-7
v_call: TRBV4-1
cdr3_nt: TGCGCCAGCAGCCGAGCGGAGCTCTACGAGCAGTACTTC
cdr3_aa: CASSRAELYEQYF

clone_size: NA
d_call: TRBD2
j_call: TRBJ2-7
v_call: TRBV12-5
cdr3_nt: TGTGCTAGTGGTTTGTCCTTAGCGGGAGAGCTTTACGAGCAGTACTTC
cdr3_aa: CASGLSLAGELYEQYF

clone_size: once
d_call: TRBD1
j_call: TRBJ2-5
v_call: TRBV6-2/TRBV6-3
cdr3_nt: TGTGCCAGCAGTTACGTGGCAGGGGGTTTTGAGACCCAGTACTTC
cdr3_aa: CASSYVAGGFETQYF

clone_size: NA
d_call: TRBD1
j_call: TRBJ2-5
v_call: TRBV7-6
cdr3_nt: TGTGCCAGCAGCCTCCAGGGGACAGGTCAAGAGACCCAGTACTTC
cdr3_aa: CASSLQGTGQETQYF

clone_size: NA
d_call: NA
j_call: TRBJ2-7
v_call: TRBV7-3
cdr3_nt: TGTGCCAGCAGCCAACATGGGGGAGACTACGAGCAGTACTTC
cdr3_aa: CASSQHGGDYEQYF

clone_size: few
d_call: NA
j_call: TRBJ2-3
v_call: TRBV27
cdr3_nt: TGTGCCAGCAGCCTACAGCTTCCTGGCACAGATACGCAGTATTTT
cdr3_aa: CASSLQLPGTDTQYF

clone_size: NA
d_call: TRBD1
j_call: TRBJ2-2
v_call: TRBV9
cdr3_nt: TGTGCCAGCAGCGTCGACAGGGTCGCCGGGGAGCTGTTTTTT
cdr3_aa: CASSVDRVAGELFF

clone_size: NA
d_call: NA
j_call: TRBJ2-7
v_call: TRBV20-1
cdr3_nt: TGCAGTGCTTCCCCAAGGGGTATACCGGGGCACTACGAGCAGTACTTC
cdr3_aa: CSASPRGIPGHYEQYF

clone_size: NA
d_call: NA
j_call: TRBJ2-3
v_call: TRBV24-1
cdr3_nt: TGTGCCACCAGTGATTCAAGCGATACGCAGTATTTT
cdr3_aa: CATSDSSDTQYF

clone_size: NA
d_call: TRBD1
j_call: TRBJ2-7
v_call: TRBV20-1
cdr3_nt: TGCAGTGCTAGTGAGACAGGGTCCTACGAGCAGTACTTC
cdr3_aa: CSASETGSYEQYF

clone_size: NA
d_call: NA
j_call: TRBJ2-7
v_call: TRBV27
cdr3_nt: TGTGCCAGCAGTCGGTACCCGGGGGCAGACTACGAGCAGTACTTC
cdr3_aa: CASSRYPGADYEQYF

clone_size: NA
d_call: TRBD2
j_call: TRBJ2-1
v_call: TRBV20-1
cdr3_nt: TGCAGTGCTAGAGGACTAGCGGGACTCCACAATGAGCAGTTCTTC
cdr3_aa: CSARGLAGLHNEQFF

clone_size: few
d_call: TRBD2
j_call: TRBJ2-5
v_call: TRBV20-1
cdr3_nt: TGCAGTGCTACCGATATTAGCGGGTACCAAGAGACCCAGTACTTC
cdr3_aa: CSATDISGYQETQYF

clone_size: NA
d_call: NA
j_call: TRBJ2-1
v_call: TRBV10-3
cdr3_nt: TGTGCCATCAGTATAGGAGGAAGCGATTCCTACAATGAGCAGTTCTTC
cdr3_aa: CAISIGGSDSYNEQFF

clone_size: NA
d_call: NA
j_call: TRBJ2-7
v_call: TRBV12-3/TRBV12-4
cdr3_nt: TGTGCCAGCAGACCGGGGGCCAACTCCTACGAGCAGTACTTC
cdr3_aa: CASRPGANSYEQYF

clone_size: many
d_call: NA
j_call: TRBJ2-3
v_call: TRBV4-1
cdr3_nt: TGCGCCAGCAGCCCAGACATGACAGATACGCAGTATTTT
cdr3_aa: CASSPDMTDTQYF

clone_size: NA
d_call: NA
j_call: TRBJ2-7
v_call: TRBV28
cdr3_nt: TGTGCCAGCAGAGTCGGCGGCTACGAGCAGTACTTC
cdr3_aa: CASRVGGYEQYF

clone_size: NA
d_call: NA
j_call: TRBJ2-5
v_call: TRBV5-1
cdr3_nt: TGCGCCAGCAGTAATGACGTGGGGGTAGAAGAGACCCAGTACTTC
cdr3_aa: CASSNDVGVEETQYF

clone_size: NA
d_call: TRBD1
j_call: TRBJ1-2
v_call: TRBV18
cdr3_nt: TGTGCCAGCTCAATCGGACAGGGGACGGCTGGCTACACCTTC
cdr3_aa: CASSIGQGTAGYTF

clone_size: NA
d_call: NA
j_call: TRBJ2-3
v_call: TRBV9
cdr3_nt: TGTGCCAGCAGCGATTATGCCAGCACAGATACGCAGTATTTT
cdr3_aa: CASSDYASTDTQYF

clone_size: few
d_call: TRBD1
j_call: TRBJ2-2
v_call: TRBV5-1
cdr3_nt: TGCGCCAGCAGCCCAGGACAGGGAATGGGCACCGGGGAGCTGTTTTTT
cdr3_aa: CASSPGQGMGTGELFF

clone_size: NA
d_call: NA
j_call: TRBJ2-3
v_call: TRBV20-1
cdr3_nt: TGCAGTGCACAGGACAGTGGACCTAGCACAGATACGCAGTATTTT
cdr3_aa: CSAQDSGPSTDTQYF

clone_size: many
d_call: NA
j_call: TRBJ2-7
v_call: TRBV20-1
cdr3_nt: TGCAGTGTGGCAGATCCCTCGAGCTACGAGCAGTACTTC
cdr3_aa: CSVADPSSYEQYF

clone_size: few
d_call: NA
j_call: TRBJ2-1
v_call: TRBV7-2
cdr3_nt: TGTGCCAGCAGCTTATTAGGGGCTTCCTACAATGAGCAGTTCTTC
cdr3_aa: CASSLLGASYNEQFF

clone_size: many
d_call: NA
j_call: TRBJ2-5
v_call: TRBV5-1
cdr3_nt: TGCGCCAGCAGCTTGGACCCGGGGGAGACCCAGTACTTC
cdr3_aa: CASSLDPGETQYF

clone_size: once
d_call: NA
j_call: TRBJ2-2
v_call: TRBV9
cdr3_nt: TGTGCCAGCACCCGGGACACGAACACCGGGGAGCTGTTTTTT
cdr3_aa: CASTRDTNTGELFF

clone_size: NA
d_call: TRBD2
j_call: TRBJ2-1
v_call: TRBV2
cdr3_nt: TGTGCCAGCAGTGATTTCCCTAGCGGCAGAAAAAACAATGAGCAGTTCTTC
cdr3_aa: CASSDFPSGRKNNEQFF

clone_size: NA
d_call: TRBD2
j_call: TRBJ2-5
v_call: TRBV12-5
cdr3_nt: TGTGCTAGTGGTTTGGCGGGAGGGCCCGAGACCCAGTACTTC
cdr3_aa: CASGLAGGPETQYF

clone_size: few
d_call: NA
j_call: TRBJ2-7
v_call: TRBV4-3
cdr3_nt: TGCGCCAGCAGCCAAGTACGGCAGGGTGGTTCCTACGAGCAGTACTTC
cdr3_aa: CASSQVRQGGSYEQYF

clone_size: many
d_call: TRBD2
j_call: TRBJ2-2
v_call: TRBV6-5
cdr3_nt: TGTGCCAGCAGTTACTCGAGGGGACTAGCGGGAGGGCCTCACGGGGAGCTGTTTTTT
cdr3_aa: CASSYSRGLAGGPHGELFF

clone_size: NA
d_call: NA
j_call: TRBJ1-4
v_call: TRBV12-3/TRBV12-4
cdr3_nt: TGTGCCAGCAGTACAGATAATGAAAAACTGTTTTTT
cdr3_aa: CASSTDNEKLFF

clone_size: few
d_call: NA
j_call: TRBJ2-7
v_call: TRBV29-1
cdr3_nt: TGCAGCGTCCCCGGGCCTATGGGCGAGCAGTACTTC
cdr3_aa: CSVPGPMGEQYF